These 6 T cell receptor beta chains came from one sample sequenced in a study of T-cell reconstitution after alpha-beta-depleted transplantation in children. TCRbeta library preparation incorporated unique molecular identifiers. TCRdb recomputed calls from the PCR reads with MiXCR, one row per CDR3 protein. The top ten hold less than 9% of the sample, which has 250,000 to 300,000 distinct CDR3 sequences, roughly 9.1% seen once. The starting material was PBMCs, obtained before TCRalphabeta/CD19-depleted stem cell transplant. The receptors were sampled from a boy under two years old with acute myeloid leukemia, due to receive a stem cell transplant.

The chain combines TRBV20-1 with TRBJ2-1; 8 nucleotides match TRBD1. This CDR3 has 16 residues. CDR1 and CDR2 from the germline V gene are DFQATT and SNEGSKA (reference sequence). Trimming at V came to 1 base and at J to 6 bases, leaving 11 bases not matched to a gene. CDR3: CSARGTDRGSGNEQFF. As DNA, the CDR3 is TGCAGTGCTAGAGGCACCGACAGGGGATCGGGCAATGAGCAGTTCTTC.

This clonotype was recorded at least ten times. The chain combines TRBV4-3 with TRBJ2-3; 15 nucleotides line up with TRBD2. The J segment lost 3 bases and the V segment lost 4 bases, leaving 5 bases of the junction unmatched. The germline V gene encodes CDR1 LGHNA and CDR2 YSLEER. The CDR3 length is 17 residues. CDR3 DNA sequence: TGCGCCAGCAGCCCTTCGGGACTAGCGGGAGGAACAGATACGCAGTATTTT. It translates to CASSPSGLAGGTDTQYF.

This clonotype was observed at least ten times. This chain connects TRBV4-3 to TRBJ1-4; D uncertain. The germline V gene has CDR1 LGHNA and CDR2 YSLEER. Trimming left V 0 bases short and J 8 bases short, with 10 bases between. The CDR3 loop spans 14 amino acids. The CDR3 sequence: CASSQDNRAEKLFF. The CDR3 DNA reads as TGCGCCAGCAGCCAAGATAACCGGGCGGAAAAACTGTTTTTT.

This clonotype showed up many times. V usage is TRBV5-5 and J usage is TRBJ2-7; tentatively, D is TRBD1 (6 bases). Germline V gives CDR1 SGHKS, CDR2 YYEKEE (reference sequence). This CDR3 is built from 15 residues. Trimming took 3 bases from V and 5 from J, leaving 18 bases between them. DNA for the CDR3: TGTGCCAGCAGCTACAGGGTTCCCAAAAGCGACGAGCAGTACTTC. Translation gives CASSYRVPKSDEQYF.

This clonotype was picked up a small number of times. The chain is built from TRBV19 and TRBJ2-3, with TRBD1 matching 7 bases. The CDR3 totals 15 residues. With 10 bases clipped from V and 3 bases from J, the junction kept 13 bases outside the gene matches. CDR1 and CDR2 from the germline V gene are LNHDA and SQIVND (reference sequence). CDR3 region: CATSGTAYGTDTQYF. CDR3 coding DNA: TGTGCCACCTCCGGGACAGCGTATGGGACAGATACGCAGTATTTT.

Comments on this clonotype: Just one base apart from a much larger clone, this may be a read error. CDR3 sequence (DNA): TGCAGTGCCCGACAAAGCTCCTACTATGAGCAGTTCTTC. Protein product: CSARQSSYYEQFF. The V call is TRBV20-1, the J call TRBJ2-1; D not resolved. This CDR3 contains 13 residues. Germline V CDR1 and CDR2: DFQATT, SNEGSKA (reference sequence).